The 31 T cell receptor beta chains presented below share a single source sample, sequenced in a study of blood T cell repertoires in COVID-19. Measured with immunoSEQ multiplex PCR; TCRdb has only the in-frame clones, and not every one. This sample has 230,000 or so clones, with 70% to 90% found just once. Sequencing was carried out using PBMCs or T cells enriched from blood (not recorded which). The receptors were sampled from a woman in her forties or fifties with acute COVID-19.

This clone was detected only once. The gene calls are TRBV6-2 or TRBV6-3 and TRBJ1-1, with TRBD1 identical over 11 bases. Trimming at V came to 6 bases and at J to 0 bases, leaving 12 bases not matched to a gene. The CDR3 extends over 18 amino acids. Germline values: CDR1 MNHEY, CDR2 SVGEGT. The CDR3 DNA is TGTGCCAGCAGCCGTGGACAGGGGGCGCGAAGAGTGAACACTGAAGCTTTCTTT. Translating it yields CASSRGQGARRVNTEAFF.

This chain connects TRBV25-1 to TRBJ2-7, with D perhaps TRBD1 (5 bases). The CDR3 has 13 residues. The V end lost 3 bases, the J end lost 6 bases, and 12 bases lay between the germline ends. Germline assignment: CDR1 MGHDK and CDR2 SYGVNS. This chain's CDR3 is CASSDYDSREQYF. CDR3 nucleotide sequence: TGTGCCAGCAGTGATTATGACAGTCGCGAGCAGTACTTC.

V and J are TRBV9 and TRBJ2-1; 11 bases are a match to TRBD2. Germline values: CDR1 SGDLS, CDR2 YYNGEE. The CDR3 consists of 17 residues. With 4 bases clipped from V and 0 bases from J, the junction kept 6 bases outside the gene matches. The CDR3 region is CASSLLGTSGSYNEQFF. Here the CDR3 DNA reads TGTGCCAGCAGCCTTCTCGGGACTAGCGGCTCCTACAATGAGCAGTTCTTC. Combining the CDR3 with reference TRBV9 and TRBJ2-1 gives the whole variable domain DSGVTQTPKHLITATGQRVTLRCSPRSGDLSVYWYQQSLDQGLQFLIQYYNGEERAKGNILERFSAQQFPDLHSELNLSSLELGDSALYFCASSLLGTSGSYNEQFFGPGTRLTVL.

This chain joins TRBV28 and TRBJ2-2, with 9 positions matching TRBD1. Trimming at V came to 6 bases and at J to 4 bases, leaving 18 bases not matched to a gene. Germline V gives CDR1 MDHEN, CDR2 SYDVKM. The CDR3 contains 19 residues. The CDR3 sequence: CASRGDRAEPKWVTGELFF. In DNA form, the CDR3 reads TGTGCCAGCAGGGGGGACAGGGCCGAACCTAAATGGGTCACCGGGGAGCTGTTTTTT.

This chain links TRBV6-2 or TRBV6-3 with TRBJ1-2; no clear D. V lost 1 base and J 6 bases, leaving 9 bases between the germline ends. Germline CDR1 MNHEY, CDR2 SVGEGT. The CDR3 consists of 13 residues. The chain's CDR3 is CASSYFPGDGYTF. CDR3 sequence (DNA): TGTGCCAGCAGTTACTTTCCGGGAGATGGCTACACCTTC.

The V call is TRBV7-2, the J call TRBJ2-1, with D perhaps matching TRBD2 (7 bases). This CDR3 contains 15 residues. Germline V gene lookup returns CDR1 SGHTA and CDR2 FQGNSA. V was clipped by 0 bases and J by 9 bases, with 15 bases between them. The CDR3 DNA is TGTGCCAGCAGCTTAGCGGGAGGGGGGGTTGGTGAGCAGTTCTTC. Translation gives CASSLAGGGVGEQFF.

This clone was counted between two and nine times. The chain combines TRBV9 with TRBJ2-7; a possible D gene is TRBD2 (5 bases). This CDR3 has 16 residues. The V and J ends lost 1 base and 7 bases respectively, with 21 bases between them. CDR1 is SGDLS and CDR2 is YYNGEE in the germline V gene. The CDR3 sequence is CASSVSLEGPQVEQYF. The CDR3 DNA follows: TGTGCCAGCAGCGTATCCCTTGAGGGCCCGCAGGTAGAGCAGTACTTC.

The chain links TRBV6-5 to TRBJ2-7; 8 bases are a match to TRBD2. V lost 3 bases, J lost 3 bases, and 10 bases stayed unmatched. The CDR3 covers 16 residues. CDR1 MNHEY and CDR2 SVGAGI come from the germline V gene. CDR3 coding DNA: TGTGCCAGCAGTTATGTGCGAGCGGGAGTGAGCTACGAGCAGTACTTC. This gives the protein CASSYVRAGVSYEQYF.

V and J are TRBV18 and TRBJ2-7; 12 nucleotides agree with TRBD1. The CDR3 totals 14 residues. The junction had 5 bases not matched to a gene; V was cut back by 6 bases and J by 5 bases. Germline CDR1 is KGHSH and CDR2 is LQKENI. CDR3 coding DNA: TGTGCCAGCTCTCGGGGACAGGGGGCTAACGAGCAGTACTTC. Protein sequence: CASSRGQGANEQYF.

V gene TRBV28 combines with J gene TRBJ1-1, with no clear D. CDR3 length: 14 amino acids. Trimming stripped 6 bases from V and 5 bases from J, with 16 bases between. Germline CDR1 MDHEN, CDR2 SYDVKM. The CDR3 nucleotides read TGTGCCAGCAGCTTACGACGACCTAGGACTGAAGCTTTCTTT. This codes for CASSLRRPRTEAFF.

This chain uses TRBV19 with TRBJ2-3; possible D gene TRBD1, 6 bases. The CDR3 is made up of 16 amino acids. From germline, CDR1 is LNHDA and CDR2 SQIVND (reference sequence). V lost 3 bases and J 1 base, leaving 14 bases between the germline ends. The CDR3 spells CASSMRGQTRTDTQYF. The CDR3 DNA follows: TGTGCCAGTAGTATGAGAGGACAGACTCGCACAGATACGCAGTATTTT.

The rearrangement uses TRBV7-6 and TRBJ2-7; D might be TRBD2 (6 bases). Trimming stripped 4 bases from V and 6 bases from J, with 16 bases between. The CDR3 sequence is 14 residues long. CDR1 and CDR2 from the germline V gene are SGHVS and FNYEAQ. CDR3 DNA: TGTGCCAGCAGCTCATACTCACTAGCAGGCGAGCAGTACTTC. Translating gives CASSSYSLAGEQYF. The variable domain in full, completed from reference TRBV7-6 and TRBJ2-7, reads GAGVSQSPRYKVTKRGQDVALRCDPISGHVSLYWYRQALGQGPEFLTYFNYEAQQDKSGLPNDRFSAERPEGSISTLTIQRTEQRDSAMYRCASSSYSLAGEQYFGPGTRLTVT.

This clone has just one count. The chain joins TRBV29-1 to TRBJ2-2; D is unclear. CDR1 is SQVTM and CDR2 is ANQGSEA in the germline V gene. The CDR3 has 12 amino acids. Trimming pared 3 bases from V and 3 bases from J, leaving 5 bases between. CDR3 nucleotides: TGCAGCGTTGATTCATACACCGGGGAGCTGTTTTTT. This translates into CSVDSYTGELFF.

With respect to this clone: One junction end does not reproduce the germline sequence, and a read error may be involved. J is TRBJ2-7 and V is TRBV6-2 or TRBV6-3, with 8 bases matching TRBD2. Germline-derived CDR1 and CDR2 are MNHEY and SVGEGT. The CDR3 consists of 12 residues. DNA for the CDR3: TGTGCCAGCAGTCCGGGACTAGGTGAGGGAGGCTTC. Encoded protein: CASSPGLGEGGF.

The J gene is TRBJ2-5, the V gene TRBV5-1; D is unresolved. Trimming cost V 1 base and J 2 bases, with 6 bases left between them. This CDR3 is 13 amino acids long. Germline V gene data show CDR1 as SGHRS and CDR2 as YFSETQ. CDR3 region: CASSLFLQETQYF. DNA of the CDR3: TGCGCCAGCAGCTTGTTTCTACAAGAGACCCAGTACTTC.

Concerning this clone: Relative to the germline gene, one junction end is altered; a read error may explain this. The chain couples TRBV28 to TRBJ1-1; 9 bases fit TRBD1. Germline V CDR1 and CDR2: MDHEN, SYDVKM. This CDR3 contains 12 residues. The CDR3 bases are TGTGCCAGCAGTTCCGGACAGGGGCGTCCAGTCTTT. As protein: CASSSGQGRPVF.

The rearrangement uses TRBV28 and TRBJ2-3, with 13 nucleotides matching TRBD2. In germline, CDR1 is MDHEN, CDR2 SYDVKM. The V segment lost 2 bases and the J segment 5 bases; nucleotides outside the gene matches: 1. This CDR3 is built from 15 residues. The CDR3 region is CASSLGLAGEDTQYF. As DNA, the CDR3 is TGTGCCAGCAGTTTAGGACTAGCGGGAGAAGATACGCAGTATTTT.

For this clone: This CDR3 is also generated by other DNA sequences in the sample. The chain uses TRBV20-1 and TRBJ2-7; D gene ambiguous. V was clipped by 3 bases and J by 3 bases, with 6 bases between them. CDR1 is DFQATT, CDR2 SNEGSKA, per germline (reference sequence). The CDR3 sequence is 11 residues long. The CDR3: CSASGGYEQYF. CDR3 nucleotide sequence: TGCAGTGCTAGCGGTGGCTACGAGCAGTACTTC.

DNA of the CDR3: TGCAGTGCTAGGGGAGGGCACCGCTACACCTTC. Residues: CSARGGHRYTF. This chain links TRBV20-1 with TRBJ1-2; D not certain. The CDR3 runs to 11 residues. V lost 3 bases, J lost 9 bases, and 11 bases lay in between. The germline gives CDR1 DFQATT, CDR2 SNEGSKA (reference sequence).

The chain joins TRBV7-2 to TRBJ2-1, with 8 bases matching TRBD2. This CDR3 comprises 15 residues. Trimming removed 4 bases from V and 3 bases from J; junction bases left unmatched: 5. Germline CDR1 reads SGHTA; CDR2 reads FQGNSA. The CDR3 loop is CASSYAGGHYNEQFF. The CDR3 DNA sequence: TGTGCCAGCAGCTACGCGGGAGGCCACTACAATGAGCAGTTCTTC.

J is TRBJ2-3 and V is TRBV11-2; TRBD1 matches 9 bases. The CDR3 is 17 residues long. Germline V gene data show CDR1 as SGHAT and CDR2 as FQNNGV. Germline trimming cut 0 bases from V and 5 bases from J; bases unmatched to any gene: 9. The chain's CDR3 is CASSLDLGDRAIDTQYF. The CDR3 coding sequence is TGTGCCAGCAGCTTAGATCTTGGGGACAGGGCGATAGATACGCAGTATTTT.

The chain uses TRBV2 and TRBJ2-1; 9 bases are a match to TRBD2. V lost 9 bases and J lost 5; bases outside the gene matches: 8. The CDR3 runs 14 residues. Germline V CDR1 and CDR2: SNHLY, FYNNEI. The CDR3 region is CASMMTSGHNEQFF. CDR3 nucleotide sequence: TGTGCCAGTATGATGACTAGCGGTCACAATGAGCAGTTCTTC. Looking up the rest from reference TRBV2 and TRBJ2-1 gives the full variable domain: EPEVTQTPSHQVTQMGQEVILRCVPISNHLYFYWYRQILGQKVEFLVSFYNNEISEKSEIFDDQFSVERPDGSNFTLKIRSTKLEDSAMYFCASMMTSGHNEQFFGPGTRLTVL.

The chain links TRBV13 to TRBJ1-2; possible D gene TRBD1, 5 bases. The CDR3 has 14 amino acids. Trimming shortened V by 0 bases and J by 5 bases, and 10 bases separated the two germline ends. Looked up from germline, CDR1 is PRHDT and CDR2 is FYEKMQ (reference sequence). CDR3 DNA: TGTGCCAGCAGCTTAGGCTTGGGGCGGTATGGCTACACCTTC. Protein: CASSLGLGRYGYTF.

The rearrangement joins TRBV2 to TRBJ1-2; D is possibly TRBD1 (6 bases). This CDR3 is 15 amino acids long. Germline V gives CDR1 SNHLY, CDR2 FYNNEI. The V end was cut by 6 bases, the J end by 5 bases, with 19 bases between. The CDR3 reads CASSDSGAALYGYTF. In DNA, the CDR3 is TGTGCCAGCAGCGATTCAGGGGCCGCGCTTTATGGCTACACCTTC.

The chain combines TRBV7-2 with TRBJ2-7; 8 bases map to TRBD2. Germline values: CDR1 SGHTA, CDR2 FQGNSA. Trimming cost V 5 bases and J 5 bases; bases outside gene matches: 8. This CDR3 is built from 14 residues. CDR3 protein: CASSVLAVLDEQYF. The CDR3 bases are TGTGCCAGCAGCGTACTAGCGGTCCTAGACGAGCAGTACTTC.

The V gene is TRBV10-3, the J gene TRBJ2-1, with 9 nucleotides matching TRBD2. CDR3 length: 15 residues. Germline V gives CDR1 ENHRY, CDR2 SYGVKD. Trimming cost V 0 bases and J 7 bases; bases outside gene matches: 4. This CDR3 reads CAISESVSGSNEQFF. As DNA, the CDR3 is TGTGCCATCAGTGAGTCAGTTAGCGGGAGTAATGAGCAGTTCTTC.

The V and J genes are TRBV28 and TRBJ2-7; TRBD1 might be the D (6 bases). The V and J ends lost 3 bases and 0 bases respectively, with 9 bases between them. The CDR3 sequence is 14 residues long. Per germline, CDR1 MDHEN and CDR2 SYDVKM. The CDR3 DNA follows: TGTGCCAGCAGTTTTAGGGGGATCTCCTACGAGCAGTACTTC. Translating it yields CASSFRGISYEQYF. Full variable domain (rest looked up from reference TRBV28 and TRBJ2-7): DVKVTQSSRYLVKRTGEKVFLECVQDMDHENMFWYRQDPGLGLRLIYFSYDVKMKEKGDIPEGYSVSREKKERFSLILESASTNQTSMYLCASSFRGISYEQYFGPGTRLTVT.

V and J are TRBV2 and TRBJ2-1; 12 bases fit TRBD2. With 7 bases clipped from V and 10 bases from J, the junction kept 8 bases outside the gene matches. Germline V gives CDR1 SNHLY, CDR2 FYNNEI. The CDR3 sequence is 14 residues long. DNA for the CDR3: TGTGCCAGCAAGGAACTAGCGGGAGGAGAGGAGCAGTTCTTC. It is translated as CASKELAGGEEQFF.

The chain carries TRBV9 and TRBJ1-4; 9 positions match TRBD1. J lost 6 bases, V lost 4 bases, and 7 bases had no gene match. Germline V gene sequence: CDR1 SGDLS, CDR2 YYNGEE. The CDR3 is 15 amino acids. The CDR3 DNA is TGTGCCAGCAGCCCCACGGGACAGGGCTATGAAAAACTGTTTTTT. Its translation: CASSPTGQGYEKLFF. Supplemented by reference TRBV9 and TRBJ1-4, the full variable domain reads DSGVTQTPKHLITATGQRVTLRCSPRSGDLSVYWYQQSLDQGLQFLIQYYNGEERAKGNILERFSAQQFPDLHSELNLSSLELGDSALYFCASSPTGQGYEKLFFGSGTQLSVL.

This chain links TRBV19 with TRBJ2-1, with a weak D call TRBD2 (5 bases). Trimming took 5 bases from V and 7 from J, leaving 12 bases between them. Per germline, CDR1 LNHDA and CDR2 SQIVND (reference sequence). CDR3 length equals 13 residues. The CDR3 sequence: CASSSRSVNEQFF. CDR3 nucleotide sequence: TGTGCCAGTAGTTCCCGTAGCGTGAATGAGCAGTTCTTC.

J is TRBJ2-5 and V is TRBV5-1, with D uncertain. The V end was cut by 0 bases, the J end by 3 bases, with 9 bases between. CDR3 length: 14 amino acids. Germline CDR1 SGHRS, CDR2 YFSETQ. This CDR3 reads CASSLAVPEETQYF. DNA of the CDR3: TGCGCCAGCAGCTTGGCTGTACCAGAAGAGACCCAGTACTTC. Filled out from reference TRBV5-1 and TRBJ2-5, the complete variable domain reads KAGVTQTPRYLIKTRGQQVTLSCSPISGHRSVSWYQQTPGQGLQFLFEYFSETQRNKGNFPGRFSGRQFSNSRSEMNVSTLELGDSALYLCASSLAVPEETQYFGPGTRLLVL.